These T cell receptor beta chains were read from a single sample in a study of cytomegalovirus exposure and HLA in healthy donors. TCRdb's table, derived via immunoSEQ multiplex PCR, lists solely in-frame clones and lacks some. The sample has about 240,000 clones; about 86% are singletons. Sample: PBMCs. The receptors were gathered from a woman in her 30s in good health and CMV-seropositive. The CDR3 runs from the conserved cysteine through the conserved F or W. D genes are given only for firm matches. Part of the rows lack a size; the others show once, few, many or a class for expanded clones.

j_call: TRBJ2-3; clone_size: once; v_call: TRBV11-1; d_call: TRBD2; cdr3_aa: CASSLRRGSGSTDTQYF; cdr3_nt: TGTGCCAGCAGCTTAAGGAGGGGTAGCGGGAGCACAGATACGCAGTATTTT
j_call: TRBJ2-5; clone_size: -; v_call: TRBV7-8; d_call: -; cdr3_aa: CASSLAGLVQETQYF; cdr3_nt: TGTGCCAGCAGCTTAGCGGGACTCGTCCAAGAAACCCAGTACTTC
j_call: TRBJ2-1; clone_size: once; v_call: TRBV27; d_call: -; cdr3_aa: CASRDTPSSYNEQFF; cdr3_nt: TGTGCCAGCAGGGATACTCCTAGCTCCTACAATGAGCAGTTCTTC
j_call: TRBJ2-1; clone_size: -; v_call: TRBV2; d_call: TRBD2; cdr3_aa: CASSGGTRVVNEQFF; cdr3_nt: TGTGCCAGCAGTGGCGGGACTAGGGTGGTGAATGAGCAGTTCTTC
j_call: TRBJ2-1; clone_size: -; v_call: TRBV29-1; d_call: -; cdr3_aa: CSVGTSSYNEQFF; cdr3_nt: TGCAGCGTTGGTACGAGCTCCTACAATGAGCAGTTCTTC
j_call: TRBJ2-1; clone_size: -; v_call: TRBV5-5; d_call: TRBD2; cdr3_aa: CASSVVAGVYGEQFF; cdr3_nt: TGTGCCAGCAGCGTCGTAGCGGGAGTCTACGGTGAGCAGTTCTTC
j_call: TRBJ2-7; clone_size: -; v_call: TRBV28; d_call: TRBD2; cdr3_aa: CASRAGGLSYEQYF; cdr3_nt: TGTGCCAGCAGAGCGGGAGGACTCTCCTACGAGCAGTACTTC
j_call: TRBJ1-5; clone_size: -; v_call: TRBV9; d_call: TRBD1; cdr3_aa: CASSGGGTGIDQPQHF; cdr3_nt: TGTGCCAGCAGCGGCGGTGGGACAGGGATTGATCAGCCCCAGCATTTT
j_call: TRBJ2-7; clone_size: -; v_call: TRBV18; d_call: -; cdr3_aa: CASSPTVSSYEQYF; cdr3_nt: TGTGCCAGCTCACCAACAGTTTCCTCCTACGAGCAGTACTTC
j_call: TRBJ2-5; clone_size: -; v_call: TRBV5-1; d_call: -; cdr3_aa: CASSLGLIAAQETQYF; cdr3_nt: TGCGCCAGCAGCTTGGGTCTTATAGCGGCCCAAGAGACCCAGTACTTC
j_call: TRBJ2-1; clone_size: -; v_call: TRBV4-1; d_call: TRBD2; cdr3_aa: CASSQDTSGSYVNEQFF; cdr3_nt: TGCGCCAGCAGCCAAGATACTAGCGGGAGTTATGTGAATGAGCAGTTCTTC